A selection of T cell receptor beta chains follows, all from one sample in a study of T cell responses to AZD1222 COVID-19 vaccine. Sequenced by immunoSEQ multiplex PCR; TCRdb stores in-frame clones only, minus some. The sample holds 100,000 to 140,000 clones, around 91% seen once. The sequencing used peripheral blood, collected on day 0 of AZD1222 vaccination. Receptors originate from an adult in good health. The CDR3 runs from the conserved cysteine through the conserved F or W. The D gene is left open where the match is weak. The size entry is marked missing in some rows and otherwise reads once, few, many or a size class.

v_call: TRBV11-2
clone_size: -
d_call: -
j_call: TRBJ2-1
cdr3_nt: TGTGCCAGCAGCTTGAATACACTCTCCTACAATGAGCAGTTCTTC
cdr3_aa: CASSLNTLSYNEQFF

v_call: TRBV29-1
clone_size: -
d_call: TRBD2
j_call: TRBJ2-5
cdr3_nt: TGCAGCGTTGTAATAGCGGGGGGGCAGAGAGAGACCCAGTACTTC
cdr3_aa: CSVVIAGGQRETQYF

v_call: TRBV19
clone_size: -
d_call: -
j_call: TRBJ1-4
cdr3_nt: TGTGCCAGTATTGGAGGCCTCGGTGAAAAACTGTTTTTT
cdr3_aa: CASIGGLGEKLFF

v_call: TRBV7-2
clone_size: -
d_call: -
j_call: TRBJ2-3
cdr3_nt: TGTGCCAGCAGCTTTTATGCAGGGCTGAGGGCAGATACGCAGTATTTT
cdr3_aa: CASSFYAGLRADTQYF

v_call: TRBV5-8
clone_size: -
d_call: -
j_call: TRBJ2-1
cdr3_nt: TGTGCCAGCAGCCAATCCCACAGGGGGGGATACAATGAGCAGTTCTTC
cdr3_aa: CASSQSHRGGYNEQFF

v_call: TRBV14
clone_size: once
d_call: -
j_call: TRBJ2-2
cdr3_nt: TGTGCCAGCAGCCAACTGGACAACACCGGGGAGCTGTTTTTT
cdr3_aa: CASSQLDNTGELFF

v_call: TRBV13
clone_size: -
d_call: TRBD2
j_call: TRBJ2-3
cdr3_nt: TGTGCCAGCAGCCGGGGGGGCATAGACACAGATACGCAGTATTTT
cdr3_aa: CASSRGGIDTDTQYF

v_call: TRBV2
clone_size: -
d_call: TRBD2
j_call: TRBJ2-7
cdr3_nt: TGTGCCAGCACAACTAGCGGGGGCAGAAGCGAGCAGTACTTC
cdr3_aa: CASTTSGGRSEQYF

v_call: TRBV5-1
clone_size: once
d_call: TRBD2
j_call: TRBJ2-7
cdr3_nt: TGCGCCAGCAGCTACCTTAGCGGGGGTACCTACGAGCAGTACTTC
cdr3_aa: CASSYLSGGTYEQYF

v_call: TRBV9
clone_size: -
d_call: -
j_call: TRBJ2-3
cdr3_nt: TGTGCCAGCAGCGTATCGAAGGATACGCAGTATTTT
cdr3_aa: CASSVSKDTQYF

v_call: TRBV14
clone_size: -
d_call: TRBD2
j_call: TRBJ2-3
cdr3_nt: TGTGCCAGCAGCCTGACTAGCGGGGGCACAGATACGCAGTATTTT
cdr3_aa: CASSLTSGGTDTQYF

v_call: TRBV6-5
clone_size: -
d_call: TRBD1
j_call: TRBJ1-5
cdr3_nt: TGTGCCAGCATGGGGGACAGGGTGCATGAGCCCCAGCATTTT
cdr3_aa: CASMGDRVHEPQHF

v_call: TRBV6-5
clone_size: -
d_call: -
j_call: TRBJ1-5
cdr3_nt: TGTGCCAGCACCACAACTTACGGCAATCAGCCCCAGCATTTT
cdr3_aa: CASTTTYGNQPQHF

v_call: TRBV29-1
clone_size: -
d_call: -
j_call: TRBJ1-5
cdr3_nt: TGCAGCGTTTCAACGGACGGGGGAAGCAATCAGCCCCAGCATTTT
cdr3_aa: CSVSTDGGSNQPQHF

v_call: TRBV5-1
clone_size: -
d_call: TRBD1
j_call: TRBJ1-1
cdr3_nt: TGCGCCAGCAGCCCGGGGCTCGGGGAGGACAGGGTATTCGCTGAAGCTTTCTTT
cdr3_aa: CASSPGLGEDRVFAEAFF

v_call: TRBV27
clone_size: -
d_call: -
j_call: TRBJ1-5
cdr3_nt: TGTGCCAGCAGTTCAGCTACTTATCAGCCCCAGCATTTT
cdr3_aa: CASSSATYQPQHF

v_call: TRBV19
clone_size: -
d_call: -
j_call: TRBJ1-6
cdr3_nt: TGTGCCAGTAGTATACGAGGGGGGATTTCACCCCTCCACTTT
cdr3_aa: CASSIRGGISPLHF

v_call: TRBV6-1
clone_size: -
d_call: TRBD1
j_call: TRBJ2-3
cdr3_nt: TGTGCCAGCAGTGCACGGACAGGGGGCGCCACAGATACGCAGTATTTT
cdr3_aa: CASSARTGGATDTQYF

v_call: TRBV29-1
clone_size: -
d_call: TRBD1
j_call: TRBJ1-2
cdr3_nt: TGCAGCGCTCAGACAGGGGGGAGATATGGCTACACCTTC
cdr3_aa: CSAQTGGRYGYTF

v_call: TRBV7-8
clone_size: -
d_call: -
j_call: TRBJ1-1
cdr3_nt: TGTGCCAGCAGCCTGGGGGTAGCGGCCACTGAAGCTTTCTTT
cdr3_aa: CASSLGVAATEAFF

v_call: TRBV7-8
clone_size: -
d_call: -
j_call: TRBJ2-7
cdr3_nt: TGTGCCAGCAGCTCGAAGTCCCCCGGACCGTACGATGAGCAGTACTTC
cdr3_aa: CASSSKSPGPYDEQYF

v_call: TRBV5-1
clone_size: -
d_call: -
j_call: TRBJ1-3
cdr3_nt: TGCGCCAGCAGTCCGGACCGGAACTCTGGAAACACCATATATTTT
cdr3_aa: CASSPDRNSGNTIYF

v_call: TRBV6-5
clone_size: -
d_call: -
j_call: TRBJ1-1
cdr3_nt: TGTGCCAGCAGTTCCCACTCCATTGGGGGGTGGACTGAAGCTTTCTTT
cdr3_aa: CASSSHSIGGWTEAFF

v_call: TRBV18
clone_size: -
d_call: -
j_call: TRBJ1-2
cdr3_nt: TGTGCCAGCTCCGGGGCTCACTATGGCTACACCTTC
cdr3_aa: CASSGAHYGYTF